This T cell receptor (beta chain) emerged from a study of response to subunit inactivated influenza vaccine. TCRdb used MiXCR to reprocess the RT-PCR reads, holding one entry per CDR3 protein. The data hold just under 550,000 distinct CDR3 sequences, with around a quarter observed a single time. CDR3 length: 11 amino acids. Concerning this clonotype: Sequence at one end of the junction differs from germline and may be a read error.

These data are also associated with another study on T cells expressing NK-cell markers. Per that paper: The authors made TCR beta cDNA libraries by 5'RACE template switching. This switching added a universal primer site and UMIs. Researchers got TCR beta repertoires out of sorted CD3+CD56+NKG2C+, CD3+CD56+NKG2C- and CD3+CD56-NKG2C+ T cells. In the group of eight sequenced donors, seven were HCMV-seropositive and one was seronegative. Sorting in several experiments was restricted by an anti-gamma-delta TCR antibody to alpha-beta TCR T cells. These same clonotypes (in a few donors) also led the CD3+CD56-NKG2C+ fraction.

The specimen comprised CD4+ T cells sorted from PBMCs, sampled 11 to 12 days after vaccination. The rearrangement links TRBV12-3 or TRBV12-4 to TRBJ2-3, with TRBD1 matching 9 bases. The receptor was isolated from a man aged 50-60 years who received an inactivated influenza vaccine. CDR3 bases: TGTGCCAGCAGTTTACGGACAGGGGCTCGTTTT. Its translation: CASSLRTGARF.